These T cell receptor beta chains were read from a single sample in a study of blood T cell repertoires in COVID-19. Some clones are missing from TCRdb's copy, which holds only in-frame ones; the method was immunoSEQ multiplex PCR. The table records roughly 230,000 clones, 89% of them present only once. Sample: peripheral blood. These receptors were obtained from a middle-aged woman who had recovered from COVID-19. Both conserved end residues are part of each CDR3. A D gene is named only where the DNA matches it firmly. Clone size is shown for a subset of rows, as once, few, many or a class of expanded clone.

d_gene | j_gene | abundance | v_gene | CDR3aa | CDR3nt
TRBD1 | TRBJ1-1 | . | TRBV18 | CASSPDRGSTEAFF | TGTGCCAGCTCACCGGACAGGGGTAGTACTGAAGCTTTCTTT
TRBD1 | TRBJ1-2 | . | TRBV30 | CAWTGGNGYTF | TGTGCCTGGACAGGGGGAAATGGCTACACCTTC
. | TRBJ1-4 | . | TRBV28 | CASSSPGSYNEKLFF | TGTGCCAGCAGTTCGCCGGGTTCCTATAATGAAAAACTGTTTTTT
TRBD2 | TRBJ2-3 | . | TRBV28 | CAATSGGARGKTDTQYF | TGTGCCGCGACTAGCGGGGGGGCTAGGGGAAAAACAGATACGCAGTATTTT
. | TRBJ1-1 | . | TRBV7-2 | CASSSGQWNTEAFF | TGTGCCAGCAGCTCGGGACAATGGAACACTGAAGCTTTCTTT
TRBD2 | TRBJ2-7 | . | TRBV23-1 | CASSQLGTRKMEASYEQYF | TGCGCCAGCAGTCAATTGGGGACTAGAAAAATGGAGGCCTCCTACGAGCAGTACTTC
TRBD1 | TRBJ2-7 | . | TRBV29-1 | CSVEFGDSPYEQYF | TGCAGCGTTGAATTTGGGGACAGCCCCTACGAGCAGTACTTC
. | TRBJ1-4 | . | TRBV7-9 | CASSLGTVEKLFF | TGTGCCAGCAGCTTAGGGACAGTCGAAAAACTGTTTTTT
TRBD2 | TRBJ2-1 | . | TRBV11-3 | CASSLVGGGPNNEQFF | TGTGCCAGCAGCTTAGTCGGGGGAGGGCCGAACAATGAGCAGTTCTTC
TRBD1 | TRBJ2-1 | . | TRBV3-1/TRBV3-2 | CASSQGTGGHEQFF | TGTGCCAGCAGCCAAGGGACAGGGGGCCATGAGCAGTTCTTC
. | TRBJ2-5 | many | TRBV5-1 | CASSVVSEETQYF | TGCGCCAGCAGCGTCGTATCGGAAGAGACCCAGTACTTC
. | TRBJ2-1 | . | TRBV6-2/TRBV6-3 | CASSYLASSSYNEQFF | TGTGCCAGCAGTTACTTGGCTAGTAGTTCCTACAATGAGCAGTTCTTC
. | TRBJ2-3 | . | TRBV5-1 | CASSRRHPGTDTQYF | TGCGCCAGCAGCCGCCGCCATCCGGGGACAGATACGCAGTATTTT
TRBD1 | TRBJ2-7 | . | TRBV6-1 | CASSVYSGQSSYEQYF | TGTGCCAGCAGTGTCTACTCGGGACAGAGCTCCTACGAGCAGTACTTC
. | TRBJ1-6 | . | TRBV7-8 | CASSLEALRGSPLHF | TGTGCCAGCAGCTTAGAGGCCCTCAGGGGTTCACCCCTCCACTTT
TRBD1 | TRBJ1-1 | . | TRBV4-2 | CASSQGTGGMPTEAFF | TGTGCCAGCAGCCAGGGGACAGGGGGTATGCCCACTGAAGCTTTCTTT
TRBD2 | TRBJ2-1 | . | TRBV24-1 | CATSDPGTSGNEQFF | TGTGCCACCAGTGATCCCGGGACTAGCGGAAATGAGCAGTTCTTC
. | TRBJ2-2 | . | TRBV28 | CASRLGPGQILTGELFF | TGTGCCAGCCGACTAGGACCGGGACAGATACTGACCGGGGAGCTGTTTTTT
. | TRBJ1-2 | . | TRBV28 | CASSLWVPGVNYGYTF | TGTGCCAGCAGTTTATGGGTCCCAGGGGTTAACTATGGCTACACCTTC
TRBD1 | TRBJ2-3 | . | TRBV29-1 | CSVEDLDRASTDTQYF | TGCAGCGTTGAAGATCTGGACAGGGCTAGCACAGATACGCAGTATTTT
. | TRBJ2-5 | . | TRBV6-5 | CASTRTVFQETQYF | TGTGCCAGCACCCGGACAGTGTTCCAAGAGACCCAGTACTTC
. | TRBJ2-2 | . | TRBV7-2 | CASSLQGFTGELFF | TGTGCCAGCAGCTTGCAGGGGTTCACCGGGGAGCTGTTTTTT
TRBD2 | TRBJ2-3 | . | TRBV5-4 | CASSAGLVSDTQYF | TGTGCCAGCAGCGCCGGACTAGTTTCGGATACGCAGTATTTT